The 8 T cell receptor beta chains reported below all come from one sample, sequenced in a study of T cells after yellow fever vaccination. TCRdb re-called the 5' RACE reads with MiXCR, one entry per CDR3 protein. Here the sample spans about 150,000 distinct CDR3 sequences, approximately 6% being singletons. The material sequenced was CD4+ T cells sorted from PBMCs, taken on the day of the first yellow fever vaccination. Receptors were obtained from a man between 18 and 35 years old who received the YFV17D yellow fever vaccine.

V gene TRBV6-2 or TRBV6-3 combines with J gene TRBJ2-1; 7 bases agree with TRBD1. The CDR3 loop spans 13 amino acids. Germline V gene sequence: CDR1 MNHEY, CDR2 SVGEGT. V was clipped by 10 bases and J by 6 bases; unmatched bases: 9. The CDR3 DNA sequence: TGTGCCACCTCAACAGGGGTACGCAATGAGCAGTTCTTC. This encodes CATSTGVRNEQFF.

This clonotype has a count of ten or more. J is TRBJ2-1 and V is TRBV28; D uncertain. The CDR3 length is 13 residues. The V and J ends lost 5 bases and 8 bases respectively, with 13 bases between them. The germline V gene encodes CDR1 MDHEN and CDR2 SYDVKM. This chain's CDR3 is CASSLPPLDEQFF. As DNA, the CDR3 is TGTGCCAGCAGTCTCCCCCCTTTGGATGAGCAGTTCTTC. Supplemented by reference TRBV28 and TRBJ2-1, the full variable domain reads DVKVTQSSRYLVKRTGEKVFLECVQDMDHENMFWYRQDPGLGLRLIYFSYDVKMKEKGDIPEGYSVSREKKERFSLILESASTNQTSMYLCASSLPPLDEQFFGPGTRLTVL.

The genes are TRBV29-1 and TRBJ1-5, with 8 positions matching TRBD1. The CDR3 extends over 17 amino acids. V shed 5 bases and J 0 bases; nucleotides not matched to a gene: 12. Germline V gene lookup returns CDR1 SQVTM and CDR2 ANQGSEA. CDR3 nucleotides: TGCAGCGTTCAGACAGGGGTCTCACCATATAGCAATCAGCCCCAGCATTTT. Its protein is CSVQTGVSPYSNQPQHF.

This chain links TRBV11-2 with TRBJ2-3; D is unresolved. The CDR3 spans 14 residues. Trimming pared 5 bases from V and 0 bases from J, leaving 9 bases between. CDR1 and CDR2 (germline): SGHAT, FQNNGV. CDR3 protein: CASSLTRSTDTQYF. The CDR3 DNA reads as TGTGCCAGCAGCCTCACACGGAGCACAGATACGCAGTATTTT.

This clonotype has a count of ten or more. This chain links TRBV28 with TRBJ1-5, with D unclear. Per germline, CDR1 MDHEN and CDR2 SYDVKM. The CDR3 is 12 amino acids. Trimming shortened V by 6 bases and J by 6 bases, and 9 bases separated the two germline ends. The DNA for the CDR3 is TGTGCCAGCAGCTCCTCAGGTCAGCCCCAGCATTTT. Translated: CASSSSGQPQHF.

This clonotype came up a few times. This chain joins TRBV27 and TRBJ1-6, with D maybe TRBD1 (5 bases). The CDR3 is 15 residues long. V shed 8 bases and J shed 4 bases, with 15 bases lying between them. Germline CDR1 is MNHEY and CDR2 is SMNVEV (reference sequence). The CDR3 protein is CASRDSGRYNSPLHF. The CDR3 region has the DNA TGTGCCAGCCGGGACTCGGGACGGTATAATTCACCCCTCCACTTT.

This clonotype was counted at least ten times. The V and J genes are TRBV28 and TRBJ2-6; the D gene is possibly TRBD2 (6 bases). The CDR3 spans 16 residues. V lost 5 bases and J 2 bases, leaving 13 bases between the germline ends. Looked up from germline, CDR1 is MDHEN and CDR2 is SYDVKM. CDR3 region: CASSRTPGAGANVLTF. DNA of the CDR3: TGTGCCAGCAGTCGTACCCCGGGAGCTGGGGCCAACGTCCTGACTTTC. Using reference TRBV28 and TRBJ2-6 for the parts outside the CDR3, the full variable domain is DVKVTQSSRYLVKRTGEKVFLECVQDMDHENMFWYRQDPGLGLRLIYFSYDVKMKEKGDIPEGYSVSREKKERFSLILESASTNQTSMYLCASSRTPGAGANVLTFGAGSRLTVL.

This clonotype was counted ten times or more. The rearrangement uses TRBV5-1 and TRBJ2-7; the D gene is possibly TRBD2 (6 bases). V lost 4 bases and J 4 bases, leaving 15 bases between the germline ends. The CDR3 covers 14 residues. CDR1 and CDR2 (germline): SGHRS, YFSETQ. CDR3 region: CASSVGPAGYEQYF. The CDR3 coding sequence is TGCGCCAGCAGCGTGGGTCCGGCGGGGTACGAGCAGTACTTC.